The 8 T cell receptor beta chains presented below share a single source sample, sequenced in a study of blood T cells in healthy people across ages. A sample-barcoded 5' primer and a J-beta primer mix were used in a second PCR of about 6 to 11 cycles. TCRdb used MiXCR to reprocess the 5' RACE reads, holding one entry per CDR3 protein. The sample yields over 1,200,000 distinct CDR3 sequences, approximately 59% seen once. Sequencing input: blood. These receptors all stem from a man aged 18 to 29 in good health.

The sample holds a few counts of this clonotype. The genes are TRBV6-6 and TRBJ2-4, with no clear D. Between the trimmed V and J ends, which lost 0 bases and 3 bases, there was a span of 12 bases. CDR3 length: 16 residues. Germline V lookup: CDR1 MNHNY, CDR2 SVGAGI (reference sequence). DNA for the CDR3: TGTGCCAGCAGTTACTCGCTCACTCTCGGCAAAAACATTCAGTACTTC. This encodes CASSYSLTLGKNIQYF.

The rearrangement links TRBV7-9 to TRBJ1-1; possible D gene TRBD1, 6 bases. This CDR3 is 15 amino acids long. From germline, CDR1 is SEHNR and CDR2 FQNEAQ (reference sequence). V shed 3 bases and J shed 1 base, with 12 bases lying between them. CDR3 in DNA: TGTGCCAGCAGCTTCCAGGGGTTAACGAACACTGAAGCTTTCTTT. Translation gives CASSFQGLTNTEAFF. Supplemented by reference TRBV7-9 and TRBJ1-1, the full variable domain reads DTGVSQNPRHKITKRGQNVTFRCDPISEHNRLYWYRQTLGQGPEFLTYFQNEAQLEKSRLLSDRFSAERPKGSFSTLEIQRTEQGDSAMYLCASSFQGLTNTEAFFGQGTRLTVV.

The chain has TRBV6-6 and TRBJ2-7; 11 nucleotides align to TRBD1. The CDR3 runs to 17 residues. Germline V gene data show CDR1 as MNHNY and CDR2 as SVGAGI (reference sequence). V lost 2 bases and J lost 3; bases outside the gene matches: 9. Here the CDR3 DNA reads TGTGCCAGCAGTTACGGGACAGGGGGTGTCGTAGGCTACGAGCAGTACTTC. As protein: CASSYGTGGVVGYEQYF.

The V gene is TRBV7-2, the J gene TRBJ2-3, with D possibly TRBD1 on 6 matching bases. The CDR3 is made up of 14 amino acids. V was shortened by 5 bases and J by 7 bases, with 16 bases between the two germline ends. Germline CDR1 SGHTA, CDR2 FQGNSA. The CDR3 loop reads CASSGGGPGNTQYF. In nucleotides, the CDR3 is TGTGCCAGCAGCGGGGGCGGCCCGGGGAATACGCAGTATTTT. The entire variable domain, with the rest obtained from reference TRBV7-2 and TRBJ2-3, is as follows: GAGVSQSPSNKVTEKGKDVELRCDPISGHTALYWYRQSLGQGLEFLIYFQGNSAPDKSGLPSDRFSAERTGGSVSTLTIQRTQQEDSAVYLCASSGGGPGNTQYFGPGTRLTVL.

V usage is TRBV6-5 and J usage is TRBJ2-4; possible D gene TRBD1, 6 bases. The CDR3 spans 14 residues. The V end was cut by 0 bases, the J end by 13 bases, with 16 bases between. Germline lookup yields CDR1 MNHEY and CDR2 SVGAGI. The CDR3 nucleotides are TGTGCCAGCAGTTACTCCAGGGGTTTGGGGGAGCAGTACTTC. Protein sequence: CASSYSRGLGEQYF.

This clonotype was seen a handful of times. This chain joins TRBV20-1 and TRBJ2-1, with D possibly matching TRBD1 (6 bases). Germline CDR1 reads DFQATT; CDR2 reads SNEGSKA (reference sequence). The CDR3 is 15 residues long. Trimming pared 4 bases from V and 3 bases from J, leaving 16 bases between. CDR3 coding DNA: TGCAGTGCTAAGGAGCGTGGGGGCTACTACAATGAGCAGTTCTTC. Residues: CSAKERGGYYNEQFF.

The CDR3 nucleotides are TGTGCCAGCAGCTACGGGACTAGCGGACGATCTAGCACAGATACGCAGTATTTT. This codes for CASSYGTSGRSSTDTQYF. The chain carries TRBV7-6 and TRBJ2-3; 11 bases are a match to TRBD2. Germline assignment: CDR1 SGHVS and CDR2 FNYEAQ. The CDR3 totals 18 residues. The trim removed 4 bases at V and 0 bases at J, leaving 9 bases unmatched.

A word on this clonotype: An end of the junction differs from the germline gene, which may be a read error. The chain employs TRBV15 and TRBJ2-2; no clear D. Per the germline V gene, CDR1 is LNHNV and CDR2 is YYDKDF (reference sequence). The CDR3 consists of 13 residues. CDR3: CAALNSNIGELFF. The CDR3 DNA follows: TGTGCCGCCCTTAACTCGAACATCGGGGAGCTGTTTTTT.